The 21 T cell receptor beta chains listed next were all sequenced from one sample in a study of human T cells and chemical hapten exposure. The time point is: patch test 3, about 24 weeks after DPC sensitization. Treatment described: therapeutic diphenylcyclopropenone sensitization with weekly scalp DPC. TCRdb passed the RACE reads through MiXCR, listing each CDR3 protein once. Among more than 45,000 distinct CDR3 sequences, roughly an eighth were seen once, and the ten largest hold roughly 2.4%. The material sequenced was whole blood, taken in connection with sensitization to the hapten diphenylcyclopropenone (DPC). Receptor source: a man aged 25 to 40 with alopecia areata. Some clones in this sample may be carry-over from other donors' samples.

The V call is TRBV7-9, the J call TRBJ2-7; 9 nucleotides match TRBD1. The trim removed 4 bases at V and 6 bases at J, leaving 4 bases unmatched. This CDR3 has 13 amino acids. CDR1 SEHNR and CDR2 FQNEAQ come from the germline V gene (reference sequence). The CDR3 sequence: CASSWDRVGEQYF. The CDR3 DNA follows: TGTGCCAGCAGCTGGGACAGGGTCGGCGAGCAGTACTTC.

This clonotype was seen a few times. In DNA, the CDR3 is TGTGCCGAGACCGATCCAAGGGCAACAGGGGCCAAAAACATTCAGTACTTC. Translated, it gives CAETDPRATGAKNIQYF. V and J are TRBV2 and TRBJ2-4, with D perhaps matching TRBD1 (6 bases). The CDR3 length is 17 residues. Trimming left V 11 bases short and J 1 base short, with 24 bases between. Germline V gene sequence: CDR1 SNHLY, CDR2 FYNNEI. Looking up the rest from reference TRBV2 and TRBJ2-4 gives the full variable domain: EPEVTQTPSHQVTQMGQEVILRCVPISNHLYFYWYRQILGQKVEFLVSFYNNEISEKSEIFDDQFSVERPDGSNFTLKIRSTKLEDSAMYFCAETDPRATGAKNIQYFGAGTRLSVL.

The chain combines TRBV15 with TRBJ2-1; 12 bases map to TRBD2. J was trimmed by 4 bases and V by 4 bases; bases with no gene match: 5. The CDR3 is 16 residues long. Germline CDR1 is LNHNV and CDR2 is YYDKDF (reference sequence). CDR3 coding DNA: TGTGCCACCAGCACACTAGCGGGGGGCCGATACAATGAGCAGTTCTTC. It translates to CATSTLAGGRYNEQFF.

The table lists this clonotype with many counts. This chain's CDR3 is CASSRPLGTYNEQFF. DNA of the CDR3: TGTGCCAGCAGCCGCCCATTAGGGACCTACAATGAGCAGTTCTTC. The chain employs TRBV5-4 and TRBJ2-1; D unresolved. The V and J ends lost 4 bases and 2 bases respectively, with 13 bases between them. This CDR3 is built from 15 residues. In germline, CDR1 is SGHNT, CDR2 YYREEE (reference sequence).

This clonotype was detected many times. The V and J genes are TRBV9 and TRBJ1-1; the D is unclear. The germline gives CDR1 SGDLS, CDR2 YYNGEE. Trimming took 3 bases from V and 8 from J, leaving 11 bases between them. The CDR3 extends over 12 amino acids. This chain's CDR3 is CASSAPRGEAFF. The CDR3 nucleotides are TGTGCCAGCAGCGCCCCCAGAGGAGAAGCTTTCTTT.

This clonotype has at least ten counts. V gene TRBV7-9 combines with J gene TRBJ2-5; TRBD2 agrees at 11 bases. The CDR3 extends over 17 amino acids. Looked up from germline, CDR1 is SEHNR and CDR2 is FQNEAQ (reference sequence). After removal of 5 bases from V and 4 bases from J, the junction contained 12 bases not matched to a gene. This CDR3 reads CASSPRTSGFVGETQYF. CDR3 coding DNA: TGTGCCAGCAGCCCTCGGACTAGCGGGTTCGTCGGAGAGACCCAGTACTTC.

This clonotype showed up just once. The chain links TRBV6-1 to TRBJ2-2; D not certain. The CDR3 loop spans 15 amino acids. Trimming removed 8 bases at V and 0 bases at J, with 13 bases between. CDR1 and CDR2 from the germline V gene are MNHNS and SASEGT. CDR3 amino acids: CASRIGRSNTGELFF. DNA of the CDR3: TGTGCCAGCCGAATCGGCAGGTCGAACACCGGGGAGCTGTTTTTT.

The gene calls are TRBV4-1 and TRBJ1-1, with 9 bases that match TRBD1. Germline values: CDR1 MGHRA, CDR2 YSYEKL. This CDR3 is built from 16 residues. Losses at the gene ends were 4 bases for V and 3 bases for J; bases not matched to a gene: 9. In DNA, the CDR3 is TGCGCCAGCAGCCGGGGGACAGGGACACCCCACACTGAAGCTTTCTTT. It encodes CASSRGTGTPHTEAFF.

This clonotype was counted a few times. V gene TRBV18 combines with J gene TRBJ1-2; D not certain. V was cut by 0 bases and J by 1 base, with 12 bases left in between. This CDR3 has 16 residues. Germline V gene sequence: CDR1 KGHSH, CDR2 LQKENI. The CDR3 loop is CASSPPNRQDNYGYTF. The CDR3 bases are TGTGCCAGCTCACCACCGAACCGACAAGATAACTATGGCTACACCTTC.

The J gene is TRBJ2-3, the V gene TRBV27; 14 bases match TRBD2. CDR1 MNHEY and CDR2 SMNVEV come from the germline V gene (reference sequence). After removal of 5 bases from V and 0 bases from J, the junction contained 10 bases not matched to a gene. This CDR3 spans 19 amino acids. The DNA for the CDR3 is TGTGCCAGCAGTAAGGCGGGACTAGCGGGGGCTTACAGCACAGATACGCAGTATTTT. Translating gives CASSKAGLAGAYSTDTQYF.

The chain combines TRBV4-3 with TRBJ2-7; maybe TRBD1 (6 bases). With 1 base removed from V and 3 bases from J, the gap between germline ends came to 16 bases. The CDR3 is 16 residues long. The V gene's germline CDR1 is LGHNA and CDR2 YSLEER. This CDR3 reads CASSQASSDSNYEQYF. DNA for the CDR3: TGCGCCAGCAGCCAAGCGTCCTCGGACAGTAACTACGAGCAGTACTTC.

This clonotype was counted at least ten times. CDR3 coding DNA: TGTGCCAGCAGCCAAGATCGGGGCAACTATGGCTACACCTTC. Amino acids: CASSQDRGNYGYTF. This chain connects TRBV14 to TRBJ1-2, with TRBD1 as a possible D gene (5 bases). Trimming removed 0 bases at V and 2 bases at J, with 7 bases between. The CDR3 runs 14 residues. Germline V gives CDR1 SGHDN, CDR2 FVKESK. Supplemented by reference TRBV14 and TRBJ1-2, the full variable domain reads EAGVTQFPSHSVIEKGQTVTLRCDPISGHDNLYWYRRVMGKEIKFLLHFVKESKQDESGMPNNRFLAERTGGTYSTLKVQPAELEDSGVYFCASSQDRGNYGYTFGSGTRLTVV.

In this sample, this clonotype turned up a few times. The V call is TRBV4-3, the J call TRBJ1-2; TRBD1 matches at 9 bases. V lost 4 bases, J lost 2 bases, and 5 bases stayed unmatched. Germline CDR1 LGHNA, CDR2 YSLEER. This CDR3 is 15 amino acids long. CDR3 in DNA: TGCGCCAGCAGCCCCCGGGACAGGGAAAACTATGGCTACACCTTC. The encoded protein is CASSPRDRENYGYTF.

This clonotype was seen at least ten times. The V call is TRBV11-1, the J call TRBJ2-7; TRBD1 is a possible D gene (6 bases). V was pared by 5 bases and J by 2 bases, with 16 bases between. The length of the CDR3 is 15 residues. Germline CDR1 is SGHAT and CDR2 is FQDESV (reference sequence). The CDR3 DNA reads as TGTGCCAGCAGCCCCCGGGACACTGGGGCCTACGAGCAGTACTTC. Amino acid sequence: CASSPRDTGAYEQYF.

In its sample, this clonotype was seen many times. The chain is built from TRBV12-3 or TRBV12-4 and TRBJ1-3; 9 nucleotides agree with TRBD1. Trimming took 6 bases from V and 6 from J; bases not matched to a gene: 9. The CDR3 consists of 15 residues. The CDR3 DNA reads TGTGCCAGCAGGGGGACAGGGTTGGTTGAAAACACCATATATTTT. It translates to CASRGTGLVENTIYF.

The chain combines TRBV7-8 with TRBJ2-5; perhaps D is TRBD1 or TRBD2 (5 bases each). With 0 bases removed from V and 4 bases from J, the gap between germline ends came to 9 bases. The CDR3 has 14 amino acids. The V gene's germline CDR1 is SGHVS and CDR2 FQNEAQ. In nucleotides, the CDR3 is TGTGCCAGCAGCTTAGCGGGGGAAGGAGAGACCCAGTACTTC. Amino acid sequence: CASSLAGEGETQYF.

This chain links TRBV18 with TRBJ1-5; the D gene is possibly TRBD1 (5 bases). CDR3 length equals 14 residues. Germline values: CDR1 KGHSH, CDR2 LQKENI. Deletions cut 2 bases from V and 6 bases from J, with 11 bases between. In DNA form, the CDR3 reads TGTGCCAGCTCACCAAGGCGGGACGGTCAGCCCCAGCATTTT. The encoded protein is CASSPRRDGQPQHF.

The rearrangement links TRBV20-1 to TRBJ2-7, with a possible D match to TRBD2 (6 bases). CDR1 and CDR2 from the germline V gene are DFQATT and SNEGSKA (reference sequence). With 6 bases removed from V and 2 bases from J, the gap between germline ends came to 11 bases. The CDR3 runs 12 residues. CDR3: CSAAWGAYEQYF. Here the CDR3 DNA reads TGCAGTGCGGCATGGGGGGCCTACGAGCAGTACTTC.

The CDR3 reads CASSYRTGGDEKLFF. The CDR3 bases are TGTGCCAGCAGTTACCGGACAGGGGGAGATGAAAAACTGTTTTTT. V usage is TRBV6-6 and J usage is TRBJ1-4; 10 positions match TRBD1. Trimming at V came to 2 bases and at J to 6 bases, leaving 3 bases not matched to a gene. The CDR3 consists of 15 residues. Germline V gene data show CDR1 as MNHNY and CDR2 as SVGAGI (reference sequence).

This clonotype was picked up many times. This chain links TRBV14 with TRBJ2-1; unclear D gene. There are 14 residues in the CDR3. V lost 6 bases and J lost 0, with 9 bases in between. CDR1 is SGHDN, CDR2 FVKESK, per germline. The CDR3 DNA follows: TGTGCCAGCAGTCGTCCGATCTCCTACAATGAGCAGTTCTTC. Translated: CASSRPISYNEQFF.

This clonotype was recorded at least ten times. V gene TRBV28 combines with J gene TRBJ2-7, with 7 bases identical to TRBD1. CDR1 is MDHEN, CDR2 SYDVKM, per germline. CDR3 size: 15 residues. The V gene end was trimmed by 1 base and the J gene end by 2 bases; junction bases not matched to a gene: 5. CDR3 DNA sequence: TGTGCCAGCAGTTTATTGCCGGGACAGACCTACGAGCAGTACTTC. Translating it yields CASSLLPGQTYEQYF.